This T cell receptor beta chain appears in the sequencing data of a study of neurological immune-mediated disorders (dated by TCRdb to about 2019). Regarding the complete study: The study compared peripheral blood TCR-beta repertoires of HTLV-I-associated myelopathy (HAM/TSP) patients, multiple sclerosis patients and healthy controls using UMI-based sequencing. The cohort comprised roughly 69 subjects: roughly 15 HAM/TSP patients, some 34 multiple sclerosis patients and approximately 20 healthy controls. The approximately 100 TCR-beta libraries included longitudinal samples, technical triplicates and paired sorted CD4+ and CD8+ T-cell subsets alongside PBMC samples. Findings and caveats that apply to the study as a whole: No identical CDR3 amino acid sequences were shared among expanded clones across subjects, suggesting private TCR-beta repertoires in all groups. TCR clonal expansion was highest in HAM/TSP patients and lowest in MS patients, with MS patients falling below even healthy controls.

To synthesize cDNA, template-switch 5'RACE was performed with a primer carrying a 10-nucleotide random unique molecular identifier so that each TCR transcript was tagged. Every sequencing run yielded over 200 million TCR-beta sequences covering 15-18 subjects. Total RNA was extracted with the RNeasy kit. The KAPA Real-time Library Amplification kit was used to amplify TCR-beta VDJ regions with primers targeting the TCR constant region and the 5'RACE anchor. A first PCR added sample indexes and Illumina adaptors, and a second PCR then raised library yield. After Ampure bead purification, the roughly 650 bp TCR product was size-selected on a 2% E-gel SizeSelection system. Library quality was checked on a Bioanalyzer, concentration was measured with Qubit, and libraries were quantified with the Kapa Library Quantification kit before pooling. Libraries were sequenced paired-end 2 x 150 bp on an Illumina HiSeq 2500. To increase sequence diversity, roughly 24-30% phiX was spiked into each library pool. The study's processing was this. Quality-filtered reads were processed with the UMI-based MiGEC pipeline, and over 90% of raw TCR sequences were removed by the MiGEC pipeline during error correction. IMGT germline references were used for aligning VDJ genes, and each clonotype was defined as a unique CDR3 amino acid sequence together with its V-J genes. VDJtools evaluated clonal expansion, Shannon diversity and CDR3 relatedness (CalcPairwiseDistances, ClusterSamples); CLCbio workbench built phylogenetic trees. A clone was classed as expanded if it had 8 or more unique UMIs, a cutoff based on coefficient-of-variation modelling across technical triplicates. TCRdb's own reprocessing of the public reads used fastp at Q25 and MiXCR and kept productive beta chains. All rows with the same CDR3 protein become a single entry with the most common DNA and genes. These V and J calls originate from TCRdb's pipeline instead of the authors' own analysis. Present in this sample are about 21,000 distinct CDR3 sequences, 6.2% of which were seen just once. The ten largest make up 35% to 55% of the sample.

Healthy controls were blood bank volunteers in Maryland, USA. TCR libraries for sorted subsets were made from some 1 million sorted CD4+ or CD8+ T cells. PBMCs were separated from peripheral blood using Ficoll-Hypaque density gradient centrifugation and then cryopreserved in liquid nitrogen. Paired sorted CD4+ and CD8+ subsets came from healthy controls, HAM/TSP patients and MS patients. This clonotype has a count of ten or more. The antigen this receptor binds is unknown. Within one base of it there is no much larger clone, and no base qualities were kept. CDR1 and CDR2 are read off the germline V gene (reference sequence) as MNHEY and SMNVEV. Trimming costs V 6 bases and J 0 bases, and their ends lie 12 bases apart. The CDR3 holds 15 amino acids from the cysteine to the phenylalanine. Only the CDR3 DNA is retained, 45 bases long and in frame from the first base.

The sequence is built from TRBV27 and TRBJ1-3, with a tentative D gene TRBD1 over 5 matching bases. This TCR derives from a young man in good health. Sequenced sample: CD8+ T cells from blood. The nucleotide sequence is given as TGTGCCAGCAGGCAGGGACGGAGCTCTGGAAACACCATATATTTT. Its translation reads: CASRQGRSSGNTIYF.